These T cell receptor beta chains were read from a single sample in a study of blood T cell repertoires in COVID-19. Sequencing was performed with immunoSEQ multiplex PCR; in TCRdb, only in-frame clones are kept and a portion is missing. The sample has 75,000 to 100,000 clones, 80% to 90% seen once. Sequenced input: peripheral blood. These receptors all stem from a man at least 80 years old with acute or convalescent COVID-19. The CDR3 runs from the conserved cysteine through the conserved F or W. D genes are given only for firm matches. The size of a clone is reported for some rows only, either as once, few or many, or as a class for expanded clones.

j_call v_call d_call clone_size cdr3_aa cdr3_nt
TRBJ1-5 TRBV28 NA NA CASRGGRAGNQPQHF TGTGCCAGCCGCGGGGGCAGGGCAGGGAATCAGCCCCAGCATTTT
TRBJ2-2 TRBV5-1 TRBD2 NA CASSLALAVGELFF TGCGCCAGCAGCTTGGCTCTAGCGGTCGGGGAGCTGTTTTTT
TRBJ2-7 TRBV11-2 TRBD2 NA CASSLGSGGFYEQYF TGTGCCAGCAGCTTAGGATCGGGGGGATTCTACGAGCAGTACTTC
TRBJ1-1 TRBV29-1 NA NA CSGKYGRSPEAFF TGCAGCGGGAAATACGGTCGGAGCCCTGAAGCTTTCTTT
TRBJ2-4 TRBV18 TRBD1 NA CASSPGQGSAKNIQYF TGTGCCAGCTCACCAGGACAGGGTTCAGCCAAAAACATTCAGTACTTC
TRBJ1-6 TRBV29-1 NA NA CSAGSGDSPLHF TGCAGCGCTGGTTCAGGGGATTCACCCCTCCACTTT
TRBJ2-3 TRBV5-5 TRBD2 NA CASSRFRLAVSTDTQYF TGTGCCAGCAGCCGCTTCCGTCTAGCGGTAAGCACAGATACGCAGTATTTT
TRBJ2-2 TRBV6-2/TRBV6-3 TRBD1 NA CASSRRTGPNTGELFF TGTGCCAGCAGCCGCCGGACAGGACCGAACACCGGGGAGCTGTTTTTT
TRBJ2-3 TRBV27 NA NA CASSSRVVRTDTQYF TGTGCCAGCAGTTCCCGCGTGGTGAGAACAGATACGCAGTATTTT
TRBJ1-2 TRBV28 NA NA CASGRVRDGYTF TGTGCCAGCGGCAGGGTAAGAGATGGCTACACCTTC
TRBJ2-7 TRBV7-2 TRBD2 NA CASSLFGGRDDEQYF TGTGCCAGCAGCTTATTCGGCGGGAGGGACGACGAGCAGTACTTC
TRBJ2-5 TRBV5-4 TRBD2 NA CASSHSGWAPETQYF TGTGCCAGCAGCCATAGCGGGTGGGCACCAGAGACCCAGTACTTC
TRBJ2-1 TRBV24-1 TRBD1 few CATSGDRGWSEQFF TGTGCCACCAGTGGGGACAGGGGTTGGAGTGAGCAGTTCTTC
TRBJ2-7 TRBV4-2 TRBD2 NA CASSQATSGRARSYEQYF TGTGCCAGCAGCCAAGCTACCAGCGGGAGGGCCAGGTCCTACGAGCAGTACTTC
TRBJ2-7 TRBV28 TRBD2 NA CASRGTSGSIEQYF TGTGCCAGCAGGGGGACTAGCGGGAGTATCGAGCAGTACTTC
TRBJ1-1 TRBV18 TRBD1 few CASSLGQGAVNTEAFF TGTGCCAGCTCTCTAGGACAGGGGGCAGTGAACACTGAAGCTTTCTTT
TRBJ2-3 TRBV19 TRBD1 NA CASSKGTGGTDTQYF TGTGCCAGTAGTAAGGGGACAGGGGGAACAGATACGCAGTATTTT
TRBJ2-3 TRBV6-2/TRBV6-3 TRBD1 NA CASSYGQGNTDTQYF TGTGCCAGCAGTTACGGACAGGGGAACACAGATACGCAGTATTTT
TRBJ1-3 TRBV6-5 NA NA CATQGPGNTIYF TGTGCCACCCAGGGGCCTGGAAACACCATATATTTT
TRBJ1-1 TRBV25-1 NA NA CASSGTVNTEAFF TGTGCCAGCAGTGGAACAGTGAACACTGAAGCTTTCTTT
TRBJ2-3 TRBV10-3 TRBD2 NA CAIGIAGGNTDTQYF TGTGCCATCGGAATAGCGGGGGGCAACACAGATACGCAGTATTTT
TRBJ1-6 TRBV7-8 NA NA CASGLDSSYNSPLHF TGTGCCAGCGGTTTGGACAGCTCCTATAATTCACCCCTCCACTTT
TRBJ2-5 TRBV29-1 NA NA CSVAPGNQETQYF TGCAGCGTTGCTCCGGGAAATCAAGAGACCCAGTACTTC
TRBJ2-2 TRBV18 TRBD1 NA CASSGRQGYTGELFF TGTGCCAGCTCAGGGCGACAGGGGTACACCGGGGAGCTGTTTTTT
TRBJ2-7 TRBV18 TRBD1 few CASSLSDRGYEQYF TGTGCCAGCTCACTGTCGGACAGGGGCTACGAGCAGTACTTC
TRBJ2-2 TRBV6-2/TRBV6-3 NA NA CASIPQGAGWTGELFF TGTGCCAGCATCCCCCAAGGGGCAGGATGGACCGGGGAGCTGTTTTTT
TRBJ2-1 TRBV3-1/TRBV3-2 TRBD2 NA CASSPGLLPSDEQFF TGTGCCAGCAGTCCGGGACTATTACCCTCCGATGAGCAGTTCTTC
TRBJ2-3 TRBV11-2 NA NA CASSSGGASTDTQYF TGTGCCAGCAGCTCCGGCGGGGCTAGCACAGATACGCAGTATTTT
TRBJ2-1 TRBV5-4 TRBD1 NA CASSLGLNRGTHNEQFF TGTGCCAGCAGCTTGGGCCTGAACAGGGGTACCCACAATGAGCAGTTCTTC
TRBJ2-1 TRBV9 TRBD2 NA CASSVAAGVRYQFF TGTGCCAGCAGCGTAGCTGCGGGGGTGCGCTACCAGTTCTTC
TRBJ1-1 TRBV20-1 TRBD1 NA CSARGDREAFF TGCAGTGCTAGAGGGGACAGAGAAGCTTTCTTT